The 19 T cell receptor beta chains below come from one sample, sequenced in a study of T-cell memory formation after mild COVID-19. TCRdb reanalysed the 5' RACE reads using MiXCR and keeps one entry per CDR3 protein. The sample holds under 250,000 distinct CDR3 sequences, roughly 10% seen once. The sample comprised PBMCs or a T cell subset sorted from them (not recorded which). Receptor source: a man aged 18 to 29 who had mild COVID-19 (a few samples of this study predate the infection). Cell type and time point are not known.

This clonotype was seen repeatedly, ten times or more. The CDR3 sequence is CASSDRQGATDTQYF. CDR3 nucleotides: TGTGCCAGCAGCGACCGACAGGGGGCCACAGATACGCAGTATTTT. The V call is TRBV5-5, the J call TRBJ2-3, with 10 bases aligning to TRBD1. CDR1 and CDR2 (germline): SGHKS, YYEKEE (reference sequence). The junction had 4 bases not matched to a gene; V was cut back by 4 bases and J by 2 bases. CDR3 length: 15 residues.

The chain recombines TRBV7-9 with TRBJ2-3; 7 nucleotides align to TRBD1. The CDR3 consists of 14 residues. V shed 3 bases, J shed 5 bases, and the junction held 5 bases outside the gene matches. Germline lookup yields CDR1 SEHNR and CDR2 FQNEAQ (reference sequence). The CDR3 spells CASSFRQGGDTQYF. In DNA form, the CDR3 reads TGTGCCAGCAGCTTTCGACAGGGCGGAGATACGCAGTATTTT.

The CDR3 nucleotides are TGTGCCAGCAGTTTTGATGGGTTGGACACTGAAGCTTTCTTT. Amino acid sequence: CASSFDGLDTEAFF. The chain is built from TRBV12-3 or TRBV12-4 and TRBJ1-1; no firm D call. The CDR3 contains 14 residues. Trimming stripped 3 bases from V and 3 bases from J, with 11 bases between.

The chain employs TRBV6-2 or TRBV6-3 and TRBJ2-7; D is possibly TRBD1 (6 bases). From germline, CDR1 is MNHEY and CDR2 SVGEGT. This CDR3 comprises 16 residues. V was pared by 8 bases and J by 6 bases, with 26 bases between. The CDR3 region has the DNA TGTGCCAGCTGGAGTAGTAGGACAGACCGTAGGGGCGAGCAGTACTTC. This translates into CASWSSRTDRRGEQYF.

This clonotype was counted a few times. The chain combines TRBV12-3 or TRBV12-4 with TRBJ2-2, with 9 bases fitting TRBD1. CDR3 length: 14 amino acids. V was clipped by 6 bases and J by 1 base; unmatched bases: 0. The CDR3 here is CASRDRGNTGELFF. DNA of the CDR3: TGTGCCAGCAGGGACAGGGGGAACACCGGGGAGCTGTTTTTT.

The V gene is TRBV20-1, the J gene TRBJ1-2, with D tentatively TRBD1 (5 bases). Trimming left V 3 bases short and J 0 bases short, with 11 bases between. From germline, CDR1 is DFQATT and CDR2 SNEGSKA (reference sequence). The CDR3 spans 14 residues. The CDR3 DNA reads as TGCAGTGCTAGTCGGGACTCAGCTAACTATGGCTACACCTTC. Amino acids: CSASRDSANYGYTF.

The V call is TRBV6-6, the J call TRBJ1-3; 10 nucleotides match TRBD1. V was pared by 5 bases and J by 4 bases, with 11 bases of the junction left unmatched. The CDR3 is 17 amino acids. The germline V gene has CDR1 MNHNY and CDR2 SVGAGI (reference sequence). The CDR3 loop reads CASSNTRQGARGNTIYF. Here the CDR3 DNA reads TGTGCCAGCAGTAACACACGACAGGGGGCGAGGGGAAACACCATATATTTT.

In this sample, this clonotype turned up a few times. The chain combines TRBV7-2 with TRBJ1-5; TRBD1 matches 8 bases. This CDR3 contains 16 residues. The V gene's germline CDR1 is SGHTA and CDR2 FQGNSA. V gave up 5 bases and J gave up 6 bases; unmatched junction bases: 12. The CDR3 sequence is CASSPFVAGGSQPQHF. CDR3 DNA sequence: TGTGCCAGCAGCCCTTTTGTGGCAGGGGGCAGTCAGCCCCAGCATTTT.

Ten or more counts support this clonotype. The chain carries TRBV9 and TRBJ2-7, with 12 positions matching TRBD1. After removal of 4 bases from V and 4 bases from J, the junction contained 9 bases not matched to a gene. CDR1 and CDR2 from the germline V gene are SGDLS and YYNGEE. This CDR3 comprises 16 residues. CDR3 coding DNA: TGTGCCAGCAGCCCCGACCCGGGACAGGGGGCATACGAGCAGTACTTC. It yields the protein CASSPDPGQGAYEQYF.

This clonotype came up many times. This sequence joins TRBV5-1 and TRBJ1-1, with D hard to call. Per the germline V gene, CDR1 is SGHRS and CDR2 is YFSETQ. V lost 4 bases and J 1 base, leaving 11 bases between the germline ends. The CDR3 consists of 14 residues. The CDR3 sequence is CASSLTGENTEAFF. CDR3 DNA sequence: TGCGCCAGCAGCCTCACTGGGGAGAACACTGAAGCTTTCTTT.

This clonotype was recorded a few times. This rearrangement joins TRBV19 to TRBJ1-3; no definite D call. The CDR3 spans 14 residues. Germline V lookup: CDR1 LNHDA, CDR2 SQIVND (reference sequence). Trimming removed 3 bases from V and 2 bases from J, with 8 bases in between. CDR3: CASSIVGAGNTIYF. Here the CDR3 DNA reads TGTGCCAGTAGTATCGTCGGCGCTGGAAACACCATATATTTT.

This clonotype showed up many times. The CDR3 reads CASSHEAAGLGETQYF. CDR3 nucleotides: TGCGCCAGCAGCCACGAGGCGGCGGGGCTGGGGGAGACCCAGTACTTC. This rearrangement joins TRBV4-3 to TRBJ2-5, with a possible D match to TRBD2 (6 bases). The CDR3 sequence is 16 residues long. The germline V and J ends were trimmed by 3 bases and 5 bases, with 19 bases remaining between them. From germline, CDR1 is LGHNA and CDR2 YSLEER.

The CDR3 coding sequence is TGTGCCAGCAGTGGATCCGGGACAGGGGAACAGCCCCAGCATTTT. This sequence encodes CASSGSGTGEQPQHF. The chain employs TRBV6-2 or TRBV6-3 and TRBJ1-5; 10 nucleotides align to TRBD1. This CDR3 is 15 amino acids long. With 5 bases clipped from V and 7 bases from J, the junction kept 8 bases outside the gene matches. Per the germline V gene, CDR1 is MNHEY and CDR2 is SVGEGT.

This clonotype turned up a few times. The chain uses TRBV4-3 and TRBJ1-2, with no clear D. Germline V gene data show CDR1 as LGHNA and CDR2 as YSLEER. This CDR3 has 17 amino acids. V lost 0 bases, J lost 0 bases, and 14 bases lay in between. CDR3 nucleotide sequence: TGCGCCAGCAGCCAAGATGGTGGGATCGGAACTAACTATGGCTACACCTTC. Protein sequence: CASSQDGGIGTNYGYTF.

This clonotype was picked up many times. This chain links TRBV2 with TRBJ2-5; D is undetermined. This CDR3 has 11 amino acids. CDR1 SNHLY and CDR2 FYNNEI come from the germline V gene. V shed 1 base and J shed 5 bases, with 2 bases lying between them. CDR3 nucleotides: TGTGCCAGCAGTGAAGAGGAGACCCAGTACTTC. It yields the protein CASSEEETQYF.

This clonotype was counted ten times or more. The J gene is TRBJ2-4, the V gene TRBV27; TRBD1 matches 7 bases. Trimming at V came to 5 bases and at J to 7 bases, leaving 8 bases not matched to a gene. From germline, CDR1 is MNHEY and CDR2 SMNVEV (reference sequence). The CDR3 is 14 amino acids. CDR3 loop: CASSGKGGGNIQYF. The CDR3 coding sequence is TGTGCCAGCAGTGGGAAAGGGGGCGGTAACATTCAGTACTTC.

This clonotype was picked up a small number of times. The chain's CDR3 is CSAIPGQGNTEAFF. The CDR3 DNA is TGCAGCGCCATCCCGGGACAGGGGAACACTGAAGCTTTCTTT. V usage is TRBV29-1 and J usage is TRBJ1-1, with 9 bases fitting TRBD1. The J segment lost 1 base and the V segment lost 7 bases, leaving 7 bases of the junction unmatched. The CDR3 is 14 residues long. Germline CDR1 reads SQVTM; CDR2 reads ANQGSEA.

This clonotype appeared a few times. This chain joins TRBV15 and TRBJ1-1, with D hard to call. Per the germline V gene, CDR1 is LNHNV and CDR2 is YYDKDF (reference sequence). This CDR3 contains 13 residues. The V and J ends lost 4 bases and 0 bases respectively, with 6 bases between them. CDR3 sequence reads: CATSNDLNTEAFF. The CDR3 coding sequence is TGTGCCACCAGCAATGACCTGAACACTGAAGCTTTCTTT.

The chain couples TRBV24-1 to TRBJ2-1; the D gene is possibly TRBD2 (7 bases). Per the germline V gene, CDR1 is KGHDR and CDR2 is SFDVKD. Trimming removed 9 bases from V and 8 bases from J, with 19 bases in between. The CDR3 has 14 residues. CDR3 in amino acids: CATAEGGPHDEQFF. The CDR3 region has the DNA TGTGCCACCGCCGAGGGGGGGCCCCACGATGAGCAGTTCTTC.